The 23 T cell receptor beta chains presented below share a single source sample, sequenced in a study of T-cell memory formation after mild COVID-19. MiXCR, run by TCRdb on the 5' RACE reads, gives a single entry per CDR3 protein. The sample lists 290,000 or so distinct CDR3 sequences, approximately 19% occurring once. The sample comprised PBMCs or a T cell subset sorted from them (not recorded which). The receptors shown here come from a man in his late teens or twenties who had mild COVID-19 (a few samples of this study predate the infection). Cell type and time point are not known.

This clonotype appeared a few times. The rearrangement links TRBV6-1 to TRBJ2-5; D is uncertain. The CDR3 spans 15 residues. Trimming cost V 0 bases and J 3 bases, with 11 bases left between them. Germline CDR1 reads MNHNS; CDR2 reads SASEGT. The CDR3 here is CASSEAALSKETQYF. The CDR3 nucleotides read TGTGCCAGCAGTGAAGCGGCTTTGTCCAAAGAGACCCAGTACTTC.

The V gene is TRBV6-2 or TRBV6-3, the J gene TRBJ2-1; TRBD2 is a possible D gene (5 bases). The V end lost 6 bases, the J end lost 6 bases, and 15 bases lay between the germline ends. Per the germline V gene, CDR1 is MNHEY and CDR2 is SVGEGT. The CDR3 contains 14 residues. The CDR3 DNA follows: TGTGCCAGCAGGTATGAGAGGGTAGGCAATGAGCAGTTCTTC. Its protein product is CASRYERVGNEQFF.

J is TRBJ2-7 and V is TRBV15, with D perhaps given as TRBD1 or TRBD2 (5 bases each). V shed 0 bases and J shed 1 base, with 13 bases lying between them. The germline V gene has CDR1 LNHNV and CDR2 YYDKDF (reference sequence). This CDR3 region has 16 residues. CDR3 nucleotides: TGTGCCACCAGCAGAGATGTGGTGGGGGTATCCTACGAGCAGTACTTC. Protein: CATSRDVVGVSYEQYF.

The chain is built from TRBV19 and TRBJ1-5; a weak D match, TRBD1 (5 bases). The CDR3 runs to 15 residues. From germline, CDR1 is LNHDA and CDR2 SQIVND (reference sequence). The germline V and J ends were trimmed by 5 bases and 5 bases, with 16 bases remaining between them. CDR3 protein: CASSFEAQGYQPQHF. CDR3 DNA sequence: TGTGCCAGTAGTTTCGAGGCCCAGGGCTATCAGCCCCAGCATTTT.

The chain combines TRBV19 with TRBJ2-5; 10 nucleotides line up with TRBD1. Germline V gene data show CDR1 as LNHDA and CDR2 as SQIVND (reference sequence). Trimming removed 4 bases from V and 3 bases from J; junction bases left unmatched: 8. The CDR3 extends over 16 amino acids. The CDR3 nucleotides read TGTGCCAGTAGTAGCCGCTTCGGGACAGGGGAAGAGACCCAGTACTTC. Amino acids: CASSSRFGTGEETQYF. Full variable domain (missing parts from reference TRBV19 and TRBJ2-5): DGGITQSPKYLFRKEGQNVTLSCEQNLNHDAMYWYRQDPGQGLRLIYYSQIVNDFQKGDIAEGYSVSREKKESFPLTVTSAQKNPTAFYLCASSSRFGTGEETQYFGPGTRLLVL.

The rearrangement joins TRBV5-4 to TRBJ1-2, with a tentative D call TRBD1 (5 bases). V was trimmed by 6 bases and J by 8 bases, leaving 23 bases between them. Germline CDR1 and CDR2: SGHNT and YYREEE (reference sequence). CDR3 length: 15 residues. Here the CDR3 reads CASTTMGLSQGGYTF. The CDR3 nucleotides read TGTGCCAGCACAACTATGGGACTGTCCCAAGGGGGCTACACCTTC.

V gene TRBV7-2 combines with J gene TRBJ2-3; perhaps D is TRBD1 or TRBD2 (5 bases each). Germline V CDR1 and CDR2: SGHTA, FQGNSA. The CDR3 runs to 16 residues. V was clipped by 2 bases and J by 0 bases, with 12 bases between them. The CDR3 region has the DNA TGTGCCAGCAGCTTAAGAGGGGTCGTTAGCACAGATACGCAGTATTTT. It yields the protein CASSLRGVVSTDTQYF.

V is TRBV7-8 and J is TRBJ1-1; 9 bases are a match to TRBD1. CDR3 length: 18 amino acids. V gave up 6 bases and J gave up 1 base; unmatched junction bases: 15. Per germline, CDR1 SGHVS and CDR2 FQNEAQ. The CDR3 nucleotides are TGTGCCAGCAGACGGGCGGGACAGGGTTTTGAAGGGAACACTGAAGCTTTCTTT. Translated, it gives CASRRAGQGFEGNTEAFF.

CDR3 sequence reads: CSAPLTGGGRPQHF. The CDR3 DNA reads TGCAGTGCACCTCTCACAGGGGGCGGCCGGCCCCAGCATTTT. The rearrangement links TRBV20-1 to TRBJ1-5; TRBD1 matches at 9 bases. This CDR3 is 14 amino acids long. V dropped 6 bases and J dropped 9; count of bases not matched to a gene: 12. Germline lookup yields CDR1 DFQATT and CDR2 SNEGSKA (reference sequence).

This clonotype was counted only a few times. The V gene is TRBV6-2 or TRBV6-3, the J gene TRBJ1-5; D remains ambiguous. This CDR3 contains 14 residues. Deletions cut 3 bases from V and 4 bases from J, with 10 bases between. Germline V CDR1 and CDR2: MNHEY, SVGEGT. Here the CDR3 DNA reads TGTGCCAGCAGTTATCCGGGTAGGAATCAGCCCCAGCATTTT. It specifies CASSYPGRNQPQHF.

The chain combines TRBV7-9 with TRBJ2-3; D remains unclear. This CDR3 contains 15 residues. Germline CDR1 is SEHNR and CDR2 is FQNEAQ (reference sequence). V was trimmed by 7 bases and J by 4 bases, leaving 18 bases between them. The DNA of the CDR3 is TGTGCCAGCAATACAAGGGCCCGGAGTGCAGATACGCAGTATTTT. Amino acids: CASNTRARSADTQYF.

The chain carries TRBV11-2 and TRBJ1-4; D not resolved. Germline-derived CDR1 and CDR2 are SGHAT and FQNNGV. Trimming left V 1 base short and J 5 bases short, with 11 bases between. The CDR3 is made up of 15 amino acids. Here the CDR3 reads CASSLGAAENEKLFF. The CDR3 nucleotides are TGTGCCAGCAGCTTAGGGGCGGCCGAGAATGAAAAACTGTTTTTT.

This clonotype was seen a handful of times. The rearrangement links TRBV27 to TRBJ2-7, with TRBD1 identical over 8 bases. This CDR3 spans 15 amino acids. The germline gives CDR1 MNHEY, CDR2 SMNVEV (reference sequence). Unmatched junction bases numbered 12, after V lost 5 bases and J lost 6 bases. As DNA, the CDR3 is TGTGCCAGCAGTAAGGACAGGGAATCTCGTCTCGAGCAGTACTTC. It yields the protein CASSKDRESRLEQYF.

In this sample, this clonotype turned up many times. One end of the junction does not line up with germline, which may come from a read error. The chain carries TRBV5-1 and TRBJ2-5; 11 bases fit TRBD1. The CDR3 sequence is 15 residues long. The V gene's germline CDR1 is SGHRS and CDR2 YFSETQ. The chain's CDR3 is CASSLGTGGQETQYF. The CDR3, as DNA: TGTGCCAGCAGCTTAGGGACAGGGGGCCAAGAGACCCAGTACTTC.

The V gene is TRBV20-1, the J gene TRBJ2-2; 11 bases are shared with TRBD2. CDR1 is DFQATT, CDR2 SNEGSKA, per germline (reference sequence). V gave up 4 bases and J gave up 6 bases; unmatched junction bases: 4. The CDR3 spans 14 residues. CDR3 sequence reads: CSATLAGGAGELFF. In DNA form, the CDR3 reads TGCAGTGCTACCCTAGCGGGGGGAGCCGGGGAGCTGTTTTTT.

The chain links TRBV27 to TRBJ2-3, with D uncertain. The V end lost 3 bases, the J end lost 2 bases, and 6 bases lay between the germline ends. The CDR3 totals 13 residues. CDR1 is MNHEY, CDR2 SMNVEV, per germline (reference sequence). This chain's CDR3 is CASSFLATDTQYF. The CDR3 DNA reads as TGTGCCAGCAGTTTCCTGGCCACAGATACGCAGTATTTT.

This sequence joins TRBV6-4 and TRBJ1-1; no firm D call. Trimming took 3 bases from V and 4 from J, leaving 9 bases between them. The CDR3 consists of 13 residues. Germline CDR1 and CDR2: MRHNA and SNTAGT. The CDR3 loop is CASSDTEGTEAFF. Here the CDR3 DNA reads TGTGCCAGCAGTGATACAGAGGGCACTGAAGCTTTCTTT.

The V gene is TRBV6-1, the J gene TRBJ1-3, with D tentatively TRBD1 (5 bases). Germline assignment: CDR1 MNHNS and CDR2 SASEGT. The CDR3 sequence is 14 residues long. The V and J ends lost 2 bases and 1 base respectively, with 6 bases between them. CDR3 region: CASSERGSGNTIYF. CDR3 coding DNA: TGTGCCAGCAGTGAAAGGGGATCTGGAAACACCATATATTTT.

In this sample, this clonotype turned up many times. The chain couples TRBV7-2 to TRBJ2-1; TRBD2 aligns across 10 bases. The V segment lost 5 bases and the J segment 9 bases; nucleotides outside the gene matches: 10. The CDR3 extends over 15 amino acids. The germline V gene has CDR1 SGHTA and CDR2 FQGNSA. The CDR3 bases are TGTGCCAGCAGCCCACCCCAGCGGGGGGGTATTGAGCAGTTCTTC. Encoded protein: CASSPPQRGGIEQFF.

This clonotype has a handful of counts. This chain joins TRBV11-2 and TRBJ1-2; possibly TRBD1 for D (6 bases). CDR1 is SGHAT and CDR2 is FQNNGV in the germline V gene. This CDR3 contains 16 residues. V was clipped by 6 bases and J by 0 bases, with 17 bases between them. In DNA, the CDR3 is TGTGCCAGCAGAACCCTAACAGGGCGGACTAACTATGGCTACACCTTC. It specifies CASRTLTGRTNYGYTF.

This clonotype came up a few times. The chain recombines TRBV29-1 with TRBJ2-7; D remains unclear. CDR1 and CDR2 from the germline V gene are SQVTM and ANQGSEA. This CDR3 is built from 13 residues. V was shortened by 3 bases and J by 3 bases, with 12 bases between the two germline ends. This chain's CDR3 is CSVEYNVGYEQYF. In DNA form, the CDR3 reads TGCAGCGTTGAGTATAACGTCGGCTACGAGCAGTACTTC.

The chain has TRBV29-1 and TRBJ2-1, with D perhaps given as TRBD1 or TRBD2 (5 bases each). V was pared by 7 bases and J by 0 bases, with 16 bases between. The CDR3 is 15 residues long. The germline gives CDR1 SQVTM, CDR2 ANQGSEA. The CDR3 DNA reads TGCAGCGCTCGGGACGAGGACTTCTCCTACAATGAGCAGTTCTTC. It is translated as CSARDEDFSYNEQFF.

V and J are TRBV5-5 and TRBJ2-7; D unclear. This CDR3 comprises 13 residues. V was trimmed by 2 bases and J by 5 bases, leaving 11 bases between them. CDR1 and CDR2 from the germline V gene are SGHKS and YYEKEE (reference sequence). The CDR3 bases are TGTGCCAGCAGCTTACTTAGAACCCACGAGCAGTACTTC. Its translation: CASSLLRTHEQYF.